Following are 9 T cell receptor beta chains from one sample sequenced in a study of beta chain features in type 1 diabetes. Since all of the isolated RNA was reverse transcribed, expressed TCRB transcripts were what got sequenced. Sequenced by immunoSEQ multiplex PCR; TCRdb stores in-frame clones only, minus some. The repertoire holds roughly 160,000 clones, with less than 10% as singletons. Study observations and caveats: Shorter TCRB CDR3s, moderately but significantly so, were found in Type 1 diabetes patients in all four CD4+ subsets.

Antigen specificity for these receptors is unknown. Sample: central memory CD4+ T cells from blood. The receptors stem from a man aged 18 to 29 with type 1 diabetes.

This clone was seen at least ten times. V gene TRBV27 combines with J gene TRBJ2-2, with 7 bases that match TRBD1. The CDR3 is 13 amino acids. J lost 6 bases, V lost 2 bases, and 0 bases had no gene match. Germline CDR1 is MNHEY and CDR2 is SMNVEV (reference sequence). CDR3 nucleotides: TGTGCCAGCAGTTTACAGGGGGCCGGGGAGCTGTTTTTT. It codes for CASSLQGAGELFF.

The table lists this clone with a few counts. The rearrangement links TRBV5-1 to TRBJ1-4; 10 nucleotides match TRBD1. V shed 4 bases and J 4 bases; nucleotides not matched to a gene: 7. CDR1 is SGHRS and CDR2 is YFSETQ in the germline V gene. This CDR3 has 16 residues. CDR3 sequence reads: CASSKGQGDYNEKLFF. The CDR3 coding sequence is TGCGCCAGCAGCAAAGGACAGGGGGATTATAATGAAAAACTGTTTTTT.

V and J are TRBV2 and TRBJ1-2; 7 bases are shared with TRBD1. This CDR3 region has 14 residues. After removal of 6 bases from V and 3 bases from J, the junction contained 7 bases not matched to a gene. Germline CDR1 and CDR2: SNHLY and FYNNEI. In DNA form, the CDR3 reads TGTGCCAGCAGAGTCACAGGGGCGCACTATGGCTACACCTTC. Translation: CASRVTGAHYGYTF.

This clone was recorded a few times. This chain connects TRBV7-2 to TRBJ1-6, with D perhaps matching TRBD1 (5 bases). V gave up 3 bases and J gave up 10 bases, with 13 bases separating them. The V gene's germline CDR1 is SGHTA and CDR2 FQGNSA. This CDR3 spans 14 amino acids. The CDR3: CASSFGHGKSPLHF. Here the CDR3 DNA reads TGTGCCAGCAGCTTTGGACATGGGAAATCACCCCTCCACTTT.

The table lists this clone with a few counts. This chain joins TRBV29-1 and TRBJ1-1; the D is unclear. The CDR3 length is 13 residues. Germline CDR1 and CDR2: SQVTM and ANQGSEA. V lost 1 base and J lost 7, with 13 bases in between. The CDR3 spells CSVEGLSSGEAFF. CDR3 bases: TGCAGCGTTGAAGGTCTGTCTTCCGGTGAAGCTTTCTTT.

The rearrangement links TRBV28 to TRBJ1-2; D unresolved. In germline, CDR1 is MDHEN, CDR2 SYDVKM. V lost 5 bases and J lost 6, with 7 bases in between. The CDR3 totals 11 residues. Here the CDR3 DNA reads TGTGCCAGCAGTGCCTACGATGGCTACACCTTC. The encoded protein is CASSAYDGYTF.

This chain links TRBV4-1 with TRBJ2-1; 10 bases map to TRBD2. With 0 bases clipped from V and 3 bases from J, the junction kept 8 bases outside the gene matches. The CDR3 contains 18 residues. CDR1 and CDR2 from the germline V gene are MGHRA and YSYEKL. The CDR3 sequence is CASSQDDDSGRIYNEQFF. The CDR3 nucleotides read TGCGCCAGCAGCCAAGATGACGATAGCGGGAGGATCTACAATGAGCAGTTCTTC.

The V gene is TRBV5-1, the J gene TRBJ2-7; possibly TRBD2 for D (5 bases). The germline V and J ends were trimmed by 6 bases and 5 bases, with 18 bases remaining between them. CDR3 length: 14 residues. Germline CDR1 reads SGHRS; CDR2 reads YFSETQ. This CDR3 is CASTRTGSPDEQYF. The DNA for the CDR3 is TGCGCCAGCACCCGCACGGGGAGCCCCGACGAGCAGTACTTC.

This clone was found a few times. This chain links TRBV6-1 with TRBJ2-1; 8 bases are a match to TRBD1. The V segment lost 6 bases and the J segment 3 bases; nucleotides outside the gene matches: 1. This CDR3 is built from 13 residues. The germline gives CDR1 MNHNS, CDR2 SASEGT. The DNA for the CDR3 is TGTGCCAGCAGGACAGGGGTCTACAATGAGCAGTTCTTC. Its protein product is CASRTGVYNEQFF.